These 27 T cell receptor beta chains were all obtained from the same sample, sequenced in a study of Ad26.COV2.S vaccination and SARS-CoV-2 variants. This table comes from immunoSEQ multiplex PCR, and its TCRdb copy is limited to in-frame clones, with some not included. The sample shows approximately 350,000 clones, 80% to 90% of them seen only once. Sample treatment: some 20 received Ad26.COV2.S at low or high dose, single or two shots; roughly five received placebo; per-sample allocation not given. At day 63 after the first vaccine or placebo injection, samples were drawn. The sequencing used peripheral blood, collected in a trial of Ad26.COV2.S vaccine versus placebo. All receptors derive from a person aged 18-65 years who received the Ad26.COV2.S COVID-19 vaccine or a placebo.

V is TRBV27 and J is TRBJ2-3; D call uncertain. This CDR3 comprises 13 residues. Looked up from germline, CDR1 is MNHEY and CDR2 is SMNVEV (reference sequence). The V and J ends lost 7 bases and 3 bases respectively, with 11 bases between them. The CDR3 DNA reads as TGTGCCAGCAACAATTTGGTTACAGATACGCAGTATTTT. As protein: CASNNLVTDTQYF.

This chain uses TRBV2 with TRBJ1-2; no firm D call. The V end was cut by 8 bases, the J end by 4 bases, with 11 bases between. The CDR3 consists of 12 residues. Germline V gives CDR1 SNHLY, CDR2 FYNNEI. The CDR3 DNA reads TGTGCCAGCCATGCAGGTGGCTATGGCTACACCTTC. It encodes CASHAGGYGYTF.

The genes are TRBV7-9 and TRBJ1-6; 10 nucleotides align to TRBD1. The CDR3 runs to 14 residues. Germline CDR1 and CDR2: SEHNR and FQNEAQ (reference sequence). The ends lost 8 bases at V and 10 bases at J; junction bases unmatched: 8. The DNA for the CDR3 is TGTGCCAGCCCCGGAGGGACAGGGGACTCACCCCTCCACTTT. Amino acid sequence: CASPGGTGDSPLHF.

This chain connects TRBV6-6 to TRBJ1-1, with 7 bases identical to TRBD1. The trim removed 5 bases at V and 0 bases at J, leaving 9 bases unmatched. The germline V gene has CDR1 MNHNY and CDR2 SVGAGI (reference sequence). CDR3 length: 16 amino acids. The CDR3 DNA reads as TGTGCCAGCAGTCATAACAGGGGAGGGATGAACACTGAAGCTTTCTTT. This sequence encodes CASSHNRGGMNTEAFF.

This clone was counted a single time. V and J are TRBV7-2 and TRBJ2-1; tentatively, D is TRBD2 (7 bases). Trimming shortened V by 4 bases and J by 8 bases, and 15 bases separated the two germline ends. Looked up from germline, CDR1 is SGHTA and CDR2 is FQGNSA. CDR3 size: 14 residues. In nucleotides, the CDR3 is TGTGCCAGCAGCTCGGGGGGCGCCGGGGATGAGCAGTTCTTC. Protein: CASSSGGAGDEQFF.

V and J are TRBV7-9 and TRBJ1-6, with 7 bases matching TRBD1. This CDR3 is built from 15 residues. Germline CDR1 is SEHNR and CDR2 is FQNEAQ (reference sequence). V shed 3 bases, J shed 7 bases, and the junction held 6 bases outside the gene matches. CDR3 loop: CASSFLDRVNSPLHF. The CDR3 nucleotides read TGTGCCAGCAGCTTCCTCGACAGGGTGAATTCACCCCTCCACTTT.

The V and J genes are TRBV14 and TRBJ1-1, with TRBD1 matching 7 bases. There are 15 residues in the CDR3. The germline V gene encodes CDR1 SGHDN and CDR2 FVKESK. Unmatched junction bases numbered 7, after V lost 3 bases and J lost 3 bases. This chain's CDR3 is CASSHSTGVDTEAFF. The CDR3 nucleotides read TGTGCCAGCAGCCACTCAACAGGGGTCGACACTGAAGCTTTCTTT.

With regard to this clone: This CDR3 is also generated by other DNA sequences in the sample. This rearrangement joins TRBV27 to TRBJ1-5; the D gene is possibly TRBD1 (5 bases). The CDR3 is 12 residues long. With 3 bases removed from V and 6 bases from J, the gap between germline ends came to 6 bases. CDR1 and CDR2 from the germline V gene are MNHEY and SMNVEV (reference sequence). Here the CDR3 DNA reads TGTGCCAGCAGTTTCCAGGGTCAGCCCCAGCATTTT. This codes for CASSFQGQPQHF.

The chain uses TRBV6-1 and TRBJ2-1; 8 positions agree with TRBD2. Unmatched junction bases numbered 8, after V lost 0 bases and J lost 7 bases. CDR3 length: 16 residues. Germline V gives CDR1 MNHNS, CDR2 SASEGT. The CDR3 reads CASSEARLAGKNEQFF. CDR3 sequence (DNA): TGTGCCAGCAGTGAAGCGCGTTTAGCGGGGAAGAATGAGCAGTTCTTC.

The chain couples TRBV11-2 to TRBJ2-3; 12 positions agree with TRBD2. The CDR3 sequence is 16 residues long. The J segment lost 1 base and the V segment lost 1 base, leaving 0 bases of the junction unmatched. Germline V lookup: CDR1 SGHAT, CDR2 FQNNGV. CDR3 residues: CASSLGLAGGTDTQYF. DNA for the CDR3: TGTGCCAGCAGCTTAGGACTAGCGGGGGGCACAGATACGCAGTATTTT.

The chain joins TRBV9 to TRBJ2-7; 11 bases match TRBD1. CDR1 and CDR2 from the germline V gene are SGDLS and YYNGEE. This CDR3 has 14 residues. J gave up 3 bases and V 3 bases, and 2 bases lay outside the gene matches. CDR3 nucleotide sequence: TGTGCCAGCAGCGACGGGACAGGGGGCTACGAGCAGTACTTC. This translates into CASSDGTGGYEQYF.

Here the CDR3 reads CASSQATTGGPTYGYTF. Here the CDR3 DNA reads TGTGCCAGCAGCCAAGCAACGACAGGGGGGCCCACCTATGGCTACACCTTC. This chain uses TRBV3-1 (or the pseudogene TRBV3-2) with TRBJ1-2, with 9 nucleotides matching TRBD1. The CDR3 covers 17 residues. The germline gives CDR1 LGHDT, CDR2 YNNKEL (reference sequence). With 1 base clipped from V and 4 bases from J, the junction kept 10 bases outside the gene matches.

The V gene is TRBV29-1, the J gene TRBJ2-1; D possibly corresponds to TRBD1 (6 bases). Trimming stripped 2 bases from V and 0 bases from J, with 14 bases between. This CDR3 spans 16 amino acids. The germline gives CDR1 SQVTM, CDR2 ANQGSEA. CDR3 in amino acids: CSVENGRGSSYNEQFF. In DNA form, the CDR3 reads TGCAGCGTTGAAAATGGAAGGGGGAGCTCCTACAATGAGCAGTTCTTC.

V gene TRBV10-3 combines with J gene TRBJ2-7; TRBD2 matches at 12 bases. The germline V gene has CDR1 ENHRY and CDR2 SYGVKD. The length of the CDR3 is 15 residues. V lost 5 bases to trimming and J lost 1 base; unmatched junction nucleotides: 3. Here the CDR3 DNA reads TGTGCCATCAGTAAGACTAGCGGGGGATCCTACGAGCAGTACTTC. This translates into CAISKTSGGSYEQYF.

The J gene is TRBJ1-1, the V gene TRBV6-5; no firm D call. This CDR3 comprises 16 residues. V was clipped by 0 bases and J by 0 bases, with 11 bases between them. CDR1 is MNHEY and CDR2 is SVGAGI in the germline V gene. For the CDR3, the DNA is TGTGCCAGCAGTTACTCGAACAGTGGGGTGAACACTGAAGCTTTCTTT. This codes for CASSYSNSGVNTEAFF.

The chain couples TRBV5-6 to TRBJ1-5; 8 positions match TRBD1. Germline V gene data show CDR1 as SGHDT and CDR2 as YYEEEE. The trim removed 0 bases at V and 2 bases at J, leaving 4 bases unmatched. This CDR3 contains 16 residues. CDR3 sequence (DNA): TGTGCCAGCAGCTTGGGTCAGACAGGGGGCAATCAGCCCCAGCATTTT. Encoded protein: CASSLGQTGGNQPQHF. The full variable domain, its missing parts supplied by reference TRBV5-6 and TRBJ1-5, is DAGVTQSPTHLIKTRGQQVTLRCSPKSGHDTVSWYQQALGQGPQFIFQYYEEEERQRGNFPDRFSGHQFPNYSSELNVNALLLGDSALYLCASSLGQTGGNQPQHFGDGTRLSIL.

This chain connects TRBV5-8 to TRBJ1-5; no clear D gene. Germline-derived CDR1 and CDR2 are SGHTS and YDEGEE. The germline V and J ends were trimmed by 2 bases and 3 bases, with 9 bases remaining between them. The CDR3 consists of 14 residues. The CDR3 nucleotides are TGTGCCAGCAGCTTTTACCGAAACAATCAGCCCCAGCATTTT. The encoded protein is CASSFYRNNQPQHF.

V and J are TRBV6-5 and TRBJ1-1, with D unresolved. CDR3 length: 14 amino acids. Germline V gene data show CDR1 as MNHEY and CDR2 as SVGAGI. V shed 7 bases and J shed 6 bases, with 18 bases lying between them. CDR3 sequence (DNA): TGTGCCAGCATAGTTGGGAAATTAGGCGCTGAAGCTTTCTTT. Protein: CASIVGKLGAEAFF.

The rearrangement joins TRBV4-1 to TRBJ1-4; 11 nucleotides match TRBD1. The germline V gene encodes CDR1 MGHRA and CDR2 YSYEKL. The CDR3 has 15 residues. V trimming: 2 bases; J trimming: 8 bases; junction bases outside the gene matches: 4. CDR3 in DNA: TGCGCCAGCAGCCAAACCGGGACAGGGGGGGAAAAACTGTTTTTT. It encodes CASSQTGTGGEKLFF.

This clone occurred once. CDR3 in amino acids: CATSRAQGEGYTF. The CDR3, as DNA: TGTGCCACCAGCAGAGCTCAGGGGGAGGGCTACACCTTC. The chain couples TRBV15 to TRBJ1-2, with 7 nucleotides matching TRBD1. The CDR3 is 13 residues long. The V gene end was trimmed by 1 base and the J gene end by 8 bases; junction bases not matched to a gene: 4. Germline V gives CDR1 LNHNV, CDR2 YYDKDF (reference sequence).

The genes are TRBV15 and TRBJ2-1, with 9 bases identical to TRBD2. Germline loops: CDR1 LNHNV, CDR2 YYDKDF (reference sequence). J gave up 7 bases and V 5 bases, and 15 bases lay outside the gene matches. The CDR3 consists of 17 residues. The CDR3 is CATSLGLGGGAGNEQFF. CDR3 coding DNA: TGTGCCACCAGCCTCGGATTAGGCGGGGGGGCGGGGAATGAGCAGTTCTTC.

This chain connects TRBV29-1 to TRBJ1-6, with D possibly being TRBD1 (5 bases). V gave up 7 bases and J gave up 9 bases, with 16 bases separating them. Germline loops: CDR1 SQVTM, CDR2 ANQGSEA. The CDR3 is made up of 13 amino acids. CDR3 sequence (DNA): TGCAGCGCACGGGACGGCGGTAGTTCACCCCTCCACTTT. Amino acids: CSARDGGSSPLHF.

V and J are TRBV30 and TRBJ2-2, with a weak D call TRBD1 (6 bases). This CDR3 is 16 amino acids long. Trimming removed 0 bases from V and 5 bases from J, with 16 bases in between. The germline CDR1 and CDR2 sequences are GTSNPN and SVGIG (reference sequence). The CDR3 nucleotides are TGTGCCTGGAGTGTAGGGGGTCTCAGAGAGACCGGGGAGCTGTTTTTT. This gives the protein CAWSVGGLRETGELFF.

The chain couples TRBV6-5 to TRBJ2-7, with D perhaps TRBD2 (6 bases). There are 11 residues in the CDR3. Germline V gene sequence: CDR1 MNHEY, CDR2 SVGAGI. Trimming pared 6 bases from V and 4 bases from J, leaving 7 bases between. The CDR3 reads CASRGGYEQYF. CDR3 DNA: TGTGCCAGCAGGGGGGGATACGAGCAGTACTTC.

J is TRBJ1-1 and V is TRBV5-4; D call uncertain. The CDR3 extends over 12 amino acids. V lost 4 bases and J lost 10, with 14 bases in between. In germline, CDR1 is SGHNT, CDR2 YYREEE (reference sequence). The CDR3 spells CASSDGRDLAFF. CDR3 DNA sequence: TGTGCCAGCAGCGACGGACGGGATCTAGCTTTCTTT.

The chain's CDR3 is CASSQGGYTF. The CDR3 coding sequence is TGCGCCAGCAGTCAAGGGGGCTACACCTTC. This chain connects TRBV23-1 to TRBJ1-2; D gene uncertain. TRBV23-1 counts as an open reading frame of uncertain function. The CDR3 is 10 residues long. Trimming removed 2 bases from V and 8 bases from J, with 3 bases in between.

This chain uses TRBV7-9 with TRBJ2-7, with a weak D call TRBD2 (5 bases). CDR1 is SEHNR and CDR2 is FQNEAQ in the germline V gene (reference sequence). The CDR3 loop spans 12 amino acids. V was pared by 4 bases and J by 4 bases, with 8 bases between. CDR3 protein: CASSSTGYEQYF. The CDR3 region has the DNA TGTGCCAGCAGCTCCACGGGGTACGAGCAGTACTTC.